These 21 T cell receptor beta chains were sequenced from one sample in a study of T cells in Graves' hyperthyroidism and ophthalmopathy. Amplified regions were TCR beta CDR3 sequences from RNA transcripts. The HTBI primer set served for first-round RT-PCR of the TCR CDR3. Using its own MiXCR run on the multiplex PCR reads, TCRdb lists one record per CDR3 protein. Of about 500,000 distinct CDR3 sequences in the sample, under 15% are singletons; the top ten hold 15% to 20%. The specimen was blood. These receptors all stem from a woman aged 18-35 years with Graves' hyperthyroidism.

This clonotype was seen ten or more times. CDR3 sequence: CASSFDGLNQPQHF. In nucleotides, the CDR3 is TGCGCCAGCAGCTTCGACGGGCTCAATCAGCCCCAGCATTTT. This chain uses TRBV5-1 with TRBJ1-5; unclear D gene. The CDR3 contains 14 residues. CDR1 is SGHRS and CDR2 is YFSETQ in the germline V gene. Trimming cost V 2 bases and J 3 bases, with 9 bases left between them.

This clonotype was counted many times. The V call is TRBV12-5, the J call TRBJ2-7; unclear D gene. Trimming removed 1 base at V and 3 bases at J, with 1 base between. Germline V gives CDR1 LGHNT, CDR2 FRNRAP. The length of the CDR3 is 11 residues. The CDR3 DNA reads as TGTGCTAGTGGTTTGGACTACGAGCAGTACGTC. Its translation: CASGLDYEQYV.

This clonotype showed up many times. The chain employs TRBV12-3 or TRBV12-4 and TRBJ2-2, with D possibly being TRBD2 (5 bases). Between the trimmed V and J ends, which lost 4 bases and 4 bases, there was a span of 19 bases. The CDR3 has 17 residues. The DNA of the CDR3 is TGTGCCAGCAGTTCTCATACGGGTCGGGGTAGCACCGGGGAGCTGTTTTTT. Protein sequence: CASSSHTGRGSTGELFF.

This clonotype was detected many times. This chain connects TRBV14 to TRBJ1-1; perhaps TRBD1 as D (5 bases). This CDR3 region has 14 residues. V shed 4 bases and J shed 4 bases, with 13 bases lying between them. Germline lookup yields CDR1 SGHDN and CDR2 FVKESK. The CDR3 is CASSPLGLSTEAFF. The CDR3 DNA reads as TGTGCCAGCAGCCCCCTGGGGCTAAGCACTGAAGCTTTCTTT.

The table lists this clonotype with many counts. The chain couples TRBV12-3 or TRBV12-4 to TRBJ1-1; the D is unclear. Between the trimmed V and J ends, which lost 3 bases and 1 base, there was a span of 12 bases. This CDR3 has 15 amino acids. DNA for the CDR3: TGTGCCAGCAGTTTTAACGGCAGGCCGAACACTGAAGCTTTCTTT. It codes for CASSFNGRPNTEAFF.

CDR3 sequence (DNA): TGTGCCAGCAGTCTAACCGGCGGTGCTAATGAAAAACTGTTTTTT. It yields the protein CASSLTGGANEKLFF. V is TRBV12-3 or TRBV12-4 and J is TRBJ1-4; D is unclear. The CDR3 runs 15 residues. V lost 5 bases to trimming and J lost 3 bases, with 13 bases between them.

About this clonotype: A much larger clone differs by one base, so this may be a read error. CDR3: CAVRGGYGASGYYEQYF. The CDR3 DNA sequence: TGTGCCGTCAGGGGGGGCTATGGGGCTAGCGGATACTACGAGCAGTACTTC. The chain couples TRBV30 to TRBJ2-7; either TRBD1 or TRBD2 may fit D (7 bases each). CDR1 is GTSNPN, CDR2 SVGIG, per germline (reference sequence). V lost 8 bases and J lost 3, with 29 bases in between. The CDR3 loop spans 17 amino acids.

Many counts were recorded for this clonotype. The rearrangement joins TRBV30 to TRBJ1-4, with D possibly TRBD1 on 5 matching bases. CDR3 length: 12 amino acids. Between the trimmed V and J ends, which lost 5 bases and 4 bases, there was a span of 8 bases. The germline V gene encodes CDR1 GTSNPN and CDR2 SVGIG (reference sequence). Here the CDR3 reads CAWGTYNEKLFF. CDR3 nucleotides: TGTGCCTGGGGGACGTATAATGAAAAACTGTTTTTT.

This clonotype was picked up many times. The chain has TRBV20-1 and TRBJ1-6, with TRBD1 as a possible D gene (6 bases). CDR1 is DFQATT, CDR2 SNEGSKA, per germline (reference sequence). The V end lost 5 bases, the J end lost 8 bases, and 13 bases lay between the germline ends. This CDR3 is 13 amino acids long. The CDR3 protein is CSAATGQHSPLHF. CDR3 nucleotide sequence: TGCAGTGCTGCGACCGGACAGCATTCACCCCTCCACTTT.

The table lists this clonotype with many counts. The rearrangement uses TRBV11-2 and TRBJ1-2; TRBD1 matches 8 bases. J gave up 5 bases and V 4 bases, and 6 bases lay outside the gene matches. The CDR3 extends over 14 amino acids. CDR1 is SGHAT, CDR2 FQNNGV, per germline. The CDR3 DNA reads as TGTGCCAGCAGCTCGAGACAGGGGAGGTATGGCTACACCTTC. Protein product: CASSSRQGRYGYTF.

This clonotype was counted many times. The chain employs TRBV6-1 and TRBJ1-1; 10 positions agree with TRBD1. Germline loops: CDR1 MNHNS, CDR2 SASEGT. V gave up 4 bases and J gave up 4 bases; unmatched junction bases: 6. The CDR3 consists of 15 residues. Here the CDR3 reads CASSGQGAVSTEAFF. The CDR3 DNA is TGTGCCAGCAGTGGACAGGGGGCGGTAAGCACTGAAGCTTTCTTT.

The sample holds many counts of this clonotype. CDR3 in DNA: TGCGCCAGCAGCTTGCTCCAGGGAGACACCGGGGAGCTGTTTTTT. Amino acid sequence: CASSLLQGDTGELFF. The chain couples TRBV5-1 to TRBJ2-2; D tentatively fits TRBD1 or TRBD2 (5 bases each). This CDR3 is built from 15 residues. Per the germline V gene, CDR1 is SGHRS and CDR2 is YFSETQ. With 1 base removed from V and 3 bases from J, the gap between germline ends came to 10 bases.

This clonotype was detected many times. The rearrangement links TRBV30 to TRBJ2-5; TRBD1 matches at 7 bases. The germline V gene encodes CDR1 GTSNPN and CDR2 SVGIG (reference sequence). J gave up 3 bases and V 3 bases, and 7 bases lay outside the gene matches. CDR3 size: 14 residues. CDR3 bases: TGTGCCTGGAGAGGGGGCTATTGGGAAGAGACCCAGTACTTC. Amino acid sequence: CAWRGGYWEETQYF. The full variable domain, rest sourced from reference TRBV30 and TRBJ2-5, is SQTIHQWPATLVQPVGSPLSLECTVEGTSNPNLYWYRQAAGRGLQLLFYSVGIGQISSEVPQNLSASRPQDRQFILSSKKLLLSDSGFYLCAWRGGYWEETQYFGPGTRLLVL.

The chain employs TRBV9 and TRBJ2-7, with 11 positions matching TRBD1. The germline V gene encodes CDR1 SGDLS and CDR2 YYNGEE. This CDR3 is built from 15 residues. The junction had 6 bases not matched to a gene; V was cut back by 4 bases and J by 3 bases. CDR3 protein: CASSSRTGGGYEQYF. CDR3 coding DNA: TGTGCCAGCAGCTCTCGGACAGGGGGCGGCTACGAGCAGTACTTC.

The table lists this clonotype with many counts. The chain is built from TRBV11-2 and TRBJ2-3; TRBD2 agrees at 11 bases. V lost 1 base, J lost 13 bases, and 7 bases stayed unmatched. From germline, CDR1 is SGHAT and CDR2 FQNNGV. The CDR3 sequence is 14 residues long. The CDR3 sequence is CASSLVVLAGVEYF. For the CDR3, the DNA is TGTGCCAGCAGCTTAGTGGTACTAGCGGGAGTGGAGTATTTT.

This chain joins TRBV9 and TRBJ1-2; 12 bases agree with TRBD1. Germline loops: CDR1 SGDLS, CDR2 YYNGEE. This CDR3 contains 16 residues. Germline trimming cut 3 bases from V and 7 bases from J; bases unmatched to any gene: 10. CDR3 nucleotides: TGTGCCAGCAGCGCCGATGAGGGACAGGGGGCGAGTGGCTACACCTTC. As protein: CASSADEGQGASGYTF.

This clonotype was observed at least ten times. This rearrangement joins TRBV7-3 to TRBJ2-1; the match to TRBD2 covers 7 bases. With V trimmed by 5 bases and J by 8 bases, 15 bases remained unmatched. Germline lookup yields CDR1 SGHTA and CDR2 FQGTGA. This CDR3 has 16 amino acids. The CDR3 nucleotides are TGTGCCAGCAGCCCACGTGGAGGAGCGGGAAACGATGAGCAGTTCTTC. Its translation is CASSPRGGAGNDEQFF.

Many counts were recorded for this clonotype. The genes are TRBV19 and TRBJ2-7; weak D call: TRBD1 (5 bases). CDR3 length equals 12 residues. Germline loops: CDR1 LNHDA, CDR2 SQIVND (reference sequence). Deletions cut 9 bases from V and 2 bases from J, with 11 bases between. The CDR3 nucleotides read TGTGCCAGGAGTGGGGCACCCTACGAGCAGTACGTC. Translating gives CARSGAPYEQYV.

The chain joins TRBV12-3 or TRBV12-4 to TRBJ1-4; D is undetermined. The CDR3 sequence is 14 residues long. The V gene lost 4 bases and the J gene lost 7 bases, with 13 bases spanning the gap. The CDR3 bases are TGTGCCAGCAGTTATGGTGGACGGGGTGAAAAACTGTTTTTT. As protein: CASSYGGRGEKLFF.

This clonotype was found many times. The chain recombines TRBV10-1 with TRBJ2-7; TRBD2 aligns across 7 bases. Germline CDR1 reads WNHNN; CDR2 reads SYGVQD (reference sequence). The CDR3 spans 17 residues. The ends lost 3 bases at V and 2 bases at J; junction bases unmatched: 13. The chain's CDR3 is CASSERPSASGPYEQYF. Here the CDR3 DNA reads TGCGCCAGCAGTGAACGGCCATCGGCTAGCGGTCCCTACGAGCAGTACTTC.

This clonotype was seen repeatedly, ten times or more. The J gene is TRBJ1-4, the V gene TRBV4-1, with D possibly TRBD1 on 5 matching bases. Germline CDR1 reads MGHRA; CDR2 reads YSYEKL. The germline V and J ends were trimmed by 4 bases and 3 bases, with 12 bases remaining between them. This CDR3 comprises 15 residues. CDR3 amino acids: CASSPRDSPNEKLFF. DNA of the CDR3: TGCGCCAGCAGCCCTCGGGACTCTCCTAATGAAAAACTGTTTTTT.